This T cell receptor beta chain was found in a study of T cells after yellow fever vaccination. Study context: Where fractions had low cell numbers, libraries were prepared from them with the SMART-Seq v4 Ultra Low Input RNA kit.

Regarding this clonotype: Its cognate antigen is unknown.

Synthesis of TCR cDNA relied on 5'RACE template switching, which attached a universal primer site and UMIs. TCRdb re-called the 5' RACE reads with MiXCR, one entry per CDR3 protein. The data contain some 300,000 distinct CDR3 sequences, 8.5% to 10% of them singletons. Whole-study results and caveats: Shared CD4/CD8 clonotypes were a small share, likely from convergent recombination. Most clones from primary vaccination were detected again post-booster (just over 95% CD4, 88% CD8).

This CDR3 has 18 residues. CDR1 and CDR2 from the germline V gene are LNHDA and SQIVND (reference sequence). V gave up 7 bases and J gave up 8 bases; unmatched junction bases: 21. The chain has TRBV19 and TRBJ1-4, with 8 bases identical to TRBD1. The sample in question was CD4+ T cells sorted from PBMCs, obtained 5 days after the yellow fever booster vaccination. The TCR comes from a man between 18 and 29 years old who received the YFV17D yellow fever vaccine. The CDR3 sequence is CASMDAVMGQAPGEKLFF. The CDR3 region has the DNA TGTGCCAGTATGGACGCTGTAATGGGACAGGCGCCCGGGGAAAAACTGTTTTTT.